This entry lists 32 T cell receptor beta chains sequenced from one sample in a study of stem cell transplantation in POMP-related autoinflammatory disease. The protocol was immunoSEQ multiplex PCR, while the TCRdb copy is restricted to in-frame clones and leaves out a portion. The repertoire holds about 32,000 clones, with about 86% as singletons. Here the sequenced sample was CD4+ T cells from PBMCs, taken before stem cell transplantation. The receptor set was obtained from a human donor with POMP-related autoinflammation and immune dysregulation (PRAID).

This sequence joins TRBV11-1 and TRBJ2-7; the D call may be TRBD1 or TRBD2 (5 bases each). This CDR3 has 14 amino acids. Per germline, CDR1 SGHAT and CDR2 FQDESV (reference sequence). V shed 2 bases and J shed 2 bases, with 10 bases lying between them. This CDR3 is CASSLRGPTYEQYF. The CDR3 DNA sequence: TGTGCCAGCAGCTTACGGGGACCCACCTACGAGCAGTACTTC.

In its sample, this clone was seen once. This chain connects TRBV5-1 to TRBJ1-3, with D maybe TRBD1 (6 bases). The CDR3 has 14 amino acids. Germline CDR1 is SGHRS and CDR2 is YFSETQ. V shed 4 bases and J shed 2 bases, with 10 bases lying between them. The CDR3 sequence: CASSAGAPGNTIYF. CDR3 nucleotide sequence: TGCGCCAGCAGCGCAGGGGCGCCTGGAAACACCATATATTTT.

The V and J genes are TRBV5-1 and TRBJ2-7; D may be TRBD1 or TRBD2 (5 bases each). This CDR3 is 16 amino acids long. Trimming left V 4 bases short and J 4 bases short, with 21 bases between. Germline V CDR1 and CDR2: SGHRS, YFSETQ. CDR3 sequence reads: CASSLGPGPSTYEQYF. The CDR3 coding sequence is TGCGCCAGCAGCCTGGGGCCGGGCCCTAGCACTTACGAGCAGTACTTC.

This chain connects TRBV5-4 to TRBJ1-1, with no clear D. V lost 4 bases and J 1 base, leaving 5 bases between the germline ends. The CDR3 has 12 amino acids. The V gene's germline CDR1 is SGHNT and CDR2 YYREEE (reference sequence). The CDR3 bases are TGTGCCAGCAGCCATAGGAACACTGAAGCTTTCTTT. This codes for CASSHRNTEAFF.

The CDR3 is CASSQEGGMFGELFF. CDR3 bases: TGTGCCAGCAGTCAGGAGGGGGGAATGTTCGGGGAGCTGTTTTTT. This chain connects TRBV2 to TRBJ2-2; D may be TRBD1 or TRBD2 (6 bases each). Germline CDR1 reads SNHLY; CDR2 reads FYNNEI. The CDR3 spans 15 residues. Trimming left V 5 bases short and J 7 bases short, with 17 bases between. The variable domain in full, completed from reference TRBV2 and TRBJ2-2, reads EPEVTQTPSHQVTQMGQEVILRCVPISNHLYFYWYRQILGQKVEFLVSFYNNEISEKSEIFDDQFSVERPDGSNFTLKIRSTKLEDSAMYFCASSQEGGMFGELFFGEGSRLTVL.

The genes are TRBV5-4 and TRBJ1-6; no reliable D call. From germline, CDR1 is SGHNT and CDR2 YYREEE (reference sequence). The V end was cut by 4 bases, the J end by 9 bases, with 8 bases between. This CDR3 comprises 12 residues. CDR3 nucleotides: TGTGCCAGCAGCACGGAGGTTTCACCCCTCCACTTT. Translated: CASSTEVSPLHF.

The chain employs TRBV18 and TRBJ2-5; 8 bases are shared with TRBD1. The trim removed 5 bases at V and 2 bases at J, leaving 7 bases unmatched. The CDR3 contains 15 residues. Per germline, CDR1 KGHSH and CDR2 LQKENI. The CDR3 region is CASSSGTGSQETQYF. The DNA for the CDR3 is TGTGCCAGCTCATCCGGGACAGGATCTCAAGAGACCCAGTACTTC.

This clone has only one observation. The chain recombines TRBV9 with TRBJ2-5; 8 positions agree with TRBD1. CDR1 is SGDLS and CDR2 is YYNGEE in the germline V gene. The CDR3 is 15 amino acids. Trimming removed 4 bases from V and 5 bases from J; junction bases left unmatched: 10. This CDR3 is CASSLGQGPGETQYF. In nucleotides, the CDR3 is TGTGCCAGCAGCCTTGGACAGGGCCCGGGGGAGACCCAGTACTTC.

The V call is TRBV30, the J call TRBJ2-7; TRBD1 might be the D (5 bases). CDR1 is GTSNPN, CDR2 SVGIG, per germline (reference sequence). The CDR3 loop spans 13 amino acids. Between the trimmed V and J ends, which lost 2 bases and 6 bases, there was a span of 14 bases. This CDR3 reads CAWSHQWGSEQYF. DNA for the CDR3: TGTGCCTGGAGTCACCAGTGGGGCTCCGAGCAGTACTTC.

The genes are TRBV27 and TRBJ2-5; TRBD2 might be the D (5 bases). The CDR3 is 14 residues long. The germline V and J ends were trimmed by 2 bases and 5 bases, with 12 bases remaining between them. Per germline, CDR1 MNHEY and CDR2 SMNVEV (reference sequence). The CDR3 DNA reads TGTGCCAGCAGTTTAGAAGGGAGTCGGGAGACCCAGTACTTC. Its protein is CASSLEGSRETQYF.

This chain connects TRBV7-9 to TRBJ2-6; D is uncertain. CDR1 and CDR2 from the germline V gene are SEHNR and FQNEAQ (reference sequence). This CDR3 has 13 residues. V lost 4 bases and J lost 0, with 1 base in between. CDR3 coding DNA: TGTGCCAGCAGCTACTCTGGGGCCAACGTCCTGACTTTC. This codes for CASSYSGANVLTF.

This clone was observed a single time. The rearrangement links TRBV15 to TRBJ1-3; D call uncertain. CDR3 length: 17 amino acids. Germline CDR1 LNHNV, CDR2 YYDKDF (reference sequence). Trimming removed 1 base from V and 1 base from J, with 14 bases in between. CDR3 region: CATSRGVLVASGNTIYF. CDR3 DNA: TGTGCCACCAGCAGAGGGGTTTTAGTGGCGTCTGGAAACACCATATATTTT.

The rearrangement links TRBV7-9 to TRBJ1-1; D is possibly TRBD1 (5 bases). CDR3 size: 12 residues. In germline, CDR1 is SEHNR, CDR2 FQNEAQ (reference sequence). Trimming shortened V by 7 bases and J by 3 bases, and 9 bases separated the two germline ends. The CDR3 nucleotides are TGTGCCAGCAATGGGGGATACACTGAAGCTTTCTTT. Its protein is CASNGGYTEAFF.

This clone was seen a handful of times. Here the CDR3 reads CASSPTGWATEAFF. The CDR3 DNA reads as TGTGCCAGCTCACCTACAGGGTGGGCGACTGAAGCTTTCTTT. The chain joins TRBV18 to TRBJ1-1; TRBD1 might be the D (6 bases). This CDR3 has 14 residues. Trimming cost V 3 bases and J 5 bases, with 13 bases left between them. Looked up from germline, CDR1 is KGHSH and CDR2 is LQKENI.

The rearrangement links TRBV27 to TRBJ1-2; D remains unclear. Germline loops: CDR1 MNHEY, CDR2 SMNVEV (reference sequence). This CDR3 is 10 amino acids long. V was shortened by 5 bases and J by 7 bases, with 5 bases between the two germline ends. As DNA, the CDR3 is TGTGCCAGCAGTCTAGGTGGCTACACCTTC. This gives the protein CASSLGGYTF.

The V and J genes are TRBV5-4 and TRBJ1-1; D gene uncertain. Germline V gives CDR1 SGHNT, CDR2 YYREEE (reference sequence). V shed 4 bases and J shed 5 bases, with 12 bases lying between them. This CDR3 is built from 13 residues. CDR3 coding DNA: TGTGCCAGCAGCCCCTTAGGGAGGACTGAAGCTTTCTTT. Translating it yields CASSPLGRTEAFF.

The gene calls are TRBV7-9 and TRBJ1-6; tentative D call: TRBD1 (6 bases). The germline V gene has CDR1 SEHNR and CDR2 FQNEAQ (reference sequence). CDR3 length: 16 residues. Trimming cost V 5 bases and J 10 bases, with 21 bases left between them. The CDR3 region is CASSRRTGGAGSPLHF. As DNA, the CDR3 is TGTGCCAGCAGCCGGAGGACCGGGGGCGCGGGGTCACCCCTCCACTTT.

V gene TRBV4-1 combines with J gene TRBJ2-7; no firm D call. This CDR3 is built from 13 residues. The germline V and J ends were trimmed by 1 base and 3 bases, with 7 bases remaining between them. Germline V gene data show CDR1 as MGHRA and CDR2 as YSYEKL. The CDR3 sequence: CASSQGERYEQYF. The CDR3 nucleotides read TGCGCCAGCAGCCAAGGAGAACGCTACGAGCAGTACTTC.

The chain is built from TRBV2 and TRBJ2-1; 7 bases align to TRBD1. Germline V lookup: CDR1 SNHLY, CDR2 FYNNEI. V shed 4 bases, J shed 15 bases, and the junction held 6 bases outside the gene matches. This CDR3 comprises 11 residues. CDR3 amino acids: CASSGGGGRFF. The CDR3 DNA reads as TGTGCCAGCAGTGGAGGGGGCGGTAGGTTCTTC.

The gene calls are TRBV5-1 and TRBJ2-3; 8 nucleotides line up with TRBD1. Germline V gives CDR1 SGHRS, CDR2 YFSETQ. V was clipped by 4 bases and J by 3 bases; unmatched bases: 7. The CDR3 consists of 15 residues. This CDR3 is CASSVDRERTDTQYF. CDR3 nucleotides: TGCGCCAGCAGCGTGGACAGGGAGAGGACAGATACGCAGTATTTT.

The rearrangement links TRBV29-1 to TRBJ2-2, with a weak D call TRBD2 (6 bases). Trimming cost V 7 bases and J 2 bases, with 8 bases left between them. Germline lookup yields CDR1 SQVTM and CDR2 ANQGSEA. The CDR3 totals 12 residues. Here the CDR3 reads CSASANTGELFF. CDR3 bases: TGCAGCGCTAGCGCAAACACCGGGGAGCTGTTTTTT.

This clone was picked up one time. CDR3 sequence: CASSLGSEAYGYTF. CDR3 DNA sequence: TGTGCCAGCAGCTTAGGCAGTGAGGCCTATGGCTACACCTTC. The chain links TRBV7-9 to TRBJ1-2, with D uncertain. The CDR3 has 14 residues. The germline V gene encodes CDR1 SEHNR and CDR2 FQNEAQ (reference sequence). Between the trimmed V and J ends, which lost 1 base and 4 bases, there was a span of 10 bases.

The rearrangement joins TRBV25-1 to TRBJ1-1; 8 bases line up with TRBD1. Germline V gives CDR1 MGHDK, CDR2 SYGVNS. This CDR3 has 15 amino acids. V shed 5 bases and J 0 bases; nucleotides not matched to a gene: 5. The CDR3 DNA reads TGTGCCAGCAGTCAGGGGGCGTTTATGAACACTGAAGCTTTCTTT. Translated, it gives CASSQGAFMNTEAFF.

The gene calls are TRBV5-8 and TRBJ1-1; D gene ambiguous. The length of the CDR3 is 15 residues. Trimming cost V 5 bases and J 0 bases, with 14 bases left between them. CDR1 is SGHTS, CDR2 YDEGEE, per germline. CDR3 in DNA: TGTGCCAGCAGTACGGGAGACCCAATGAACACTGAAGCTTTCTTT. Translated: CASSTGDPMNTEAFF. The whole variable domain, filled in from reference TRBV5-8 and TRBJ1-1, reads EAGVTQSPTHLIKTRGQQATLRCSPISGHTSVYWYQQALGLGLQFLLWYDEGEERNRGNFPPRFSGRQFPNYSSELNVNALELEDSALYLCASSTGDPMNTEAFFGQGTRLTVV.

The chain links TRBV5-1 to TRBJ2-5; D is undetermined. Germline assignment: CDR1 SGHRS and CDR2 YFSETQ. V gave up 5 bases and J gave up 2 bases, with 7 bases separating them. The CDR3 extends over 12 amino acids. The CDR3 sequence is CASRVGQETQYF. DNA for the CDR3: TGCGCCAGCAGGGTAGGGCAAGAGACCCAGTACTTC.

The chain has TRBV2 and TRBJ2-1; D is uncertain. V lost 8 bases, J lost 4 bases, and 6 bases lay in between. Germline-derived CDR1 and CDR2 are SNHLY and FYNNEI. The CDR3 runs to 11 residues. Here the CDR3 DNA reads TGTGCCAGCGCCGATTACAATGAGCAGTTCTTC. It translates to CASADYNEQFF.

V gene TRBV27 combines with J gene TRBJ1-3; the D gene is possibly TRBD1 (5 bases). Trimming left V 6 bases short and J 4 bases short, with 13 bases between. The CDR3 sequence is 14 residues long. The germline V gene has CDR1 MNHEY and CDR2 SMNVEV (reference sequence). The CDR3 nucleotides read TGTGCCAGCAGCTCCGGGACTCCAGGAAACACCATATATTTT. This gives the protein CASSSGTPGNTIYF.

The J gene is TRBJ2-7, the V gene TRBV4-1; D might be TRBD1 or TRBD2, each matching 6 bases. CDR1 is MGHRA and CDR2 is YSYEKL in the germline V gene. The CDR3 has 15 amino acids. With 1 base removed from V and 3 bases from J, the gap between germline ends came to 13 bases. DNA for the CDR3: TGCGCCAGCAGCCAAGCGGTCAGGGGAGGCTACGAGCAGTACTTC. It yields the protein CASSQAVRGGYEQYF.

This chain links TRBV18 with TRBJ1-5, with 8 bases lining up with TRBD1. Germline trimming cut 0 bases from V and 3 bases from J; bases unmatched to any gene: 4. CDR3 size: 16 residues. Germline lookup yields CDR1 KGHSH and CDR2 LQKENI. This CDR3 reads CASSPPGTGTNQPQHF. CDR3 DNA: TGTGCCAGCTCACCACCCGGGACAGGAACCAATCAGCCCCAGCATTTT.

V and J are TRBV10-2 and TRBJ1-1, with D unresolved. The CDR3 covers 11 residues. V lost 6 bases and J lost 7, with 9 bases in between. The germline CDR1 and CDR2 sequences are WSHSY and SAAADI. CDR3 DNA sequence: TGCGCCAGCAGCCTAGGAGGTGAAGCTTTCTTT. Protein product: CASSLGGEAFF.

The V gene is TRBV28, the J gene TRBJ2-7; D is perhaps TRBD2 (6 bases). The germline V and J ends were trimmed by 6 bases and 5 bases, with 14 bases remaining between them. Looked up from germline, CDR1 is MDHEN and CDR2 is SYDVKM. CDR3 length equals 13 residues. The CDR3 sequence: CASSSPPGDEQYF. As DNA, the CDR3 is TGTGCCAGCAGCTCCCCCCCGGGGGACGAGCAGTACTTC. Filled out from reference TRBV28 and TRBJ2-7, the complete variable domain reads DVKVTQSSRYLVKRTGEKVFLECVQDMDHENMFWYRQDPGLGLRLIYFSYDVKMKEKGDIPEGYSVSREKKERFSLILESASTNQTSMYLCASSSPPGDEQYFGPGTRLTVT.

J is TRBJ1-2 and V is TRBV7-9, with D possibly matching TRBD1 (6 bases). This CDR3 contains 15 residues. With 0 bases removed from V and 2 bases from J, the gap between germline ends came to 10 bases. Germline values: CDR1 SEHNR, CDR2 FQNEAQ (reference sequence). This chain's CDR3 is CASSLAAGANYGYTF. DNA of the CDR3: TGTGCCAGCAGCTTAGCGGCAGGGGCCAACTATGGCTACACCTTC.